This TCR beta chain comes out of a study of T cells after yellow fever vaccination. Concerning this clonotype itself: Its antigen is currently unknown.

The V gene's germline CDR1 is SGHNT and CDR2 YYREEE (reference sequence). This CDR3 has 15 residues. V lost 2 bases and J lost 3, with 9 bases in between. A single record per CDR3 protein comes from TCRdb applying MiXCR to the 5' RACE reads. The sample lists approximately 120,000 distinct CDR3 sequences, around 7.4% occurring once. Whole-study results and caveats: Booster samples showed a return of most primary-vaccination clones (under 97% CD4, about 87% CD8). It was a weaker secondary response, yet one that peaked faster, at day 5 versus 15.

The material was CD4+ T cells sorted from PBMCs, obtained around 10 days after the first yellow fever vaccination. The TCR comes from a man aged 18 to 30 who received the YFV17D yellow fever vaccine. This chain uses TRBV5-4 with TRBJ2-6; D is ambiguous. CDR3 in amino acids: CASSLLSVGANVLTF. The CDR3 nucleotides are TGTGCCAGCAGCTTATTATCCGTTGGGGCCAACGTCCTGACTTTC.